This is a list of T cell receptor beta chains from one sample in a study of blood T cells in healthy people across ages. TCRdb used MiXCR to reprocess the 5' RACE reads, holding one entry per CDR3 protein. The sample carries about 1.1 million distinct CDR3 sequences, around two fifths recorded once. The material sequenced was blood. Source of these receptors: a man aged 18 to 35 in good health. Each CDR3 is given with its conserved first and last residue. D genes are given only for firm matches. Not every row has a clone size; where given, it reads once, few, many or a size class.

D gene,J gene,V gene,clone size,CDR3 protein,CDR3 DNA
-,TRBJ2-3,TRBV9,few,CASSVNQGRNTQYF,TGTGCCAGCAGCGTAAACCAGGGGCGGAATACGCAGTATTTT
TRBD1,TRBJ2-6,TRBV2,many,CASETGYGANVLTF,TGTGCCAGTGAGACAGGGTATGGGGCCAACGTCCTGACTTTC
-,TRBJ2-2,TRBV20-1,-,CSATNTAANTGELFF,TGCAGTGCTACAAACACTGCGGCTAACACCGGGGAGCTGTTTTTT
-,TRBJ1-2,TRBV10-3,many,CAISEPAVANYGYTF,TGTGCCATCAGTGAGCCGGCAGTTGCTAACTATGGCTACACCTTC
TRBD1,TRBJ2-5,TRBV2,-,CASRTDRDGIAQYF,TGTGCCAGCAGGACGGACAGGGACGGGATTGCCCAGTACTTC
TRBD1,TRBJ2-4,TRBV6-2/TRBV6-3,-,CASSSARQGQGIQYF,TGTGCCAGCAGTTCGGCCAGACAGGGGCAGGGCATTCAGTACTTC
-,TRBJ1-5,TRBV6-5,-,CASSRDTSNQPQHF,TGTGCCAGCAGCCGGGACACAAGCAATCAGCCCCAGCATTTT
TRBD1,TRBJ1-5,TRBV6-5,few,CASSYLHRGPNRNQPQHF,TGTGCCAGCAGTTACCTACACAGGGGACCCAATCGTAATCAGCCCCAGCATTTT
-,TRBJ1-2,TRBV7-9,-,CASSLGIREDYGYTF,TGTGCCAGCAGCTTAGGGATCCGGGAGGATTATGGCTACACCTTC
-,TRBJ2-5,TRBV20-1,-,CSARPYPDYRFQYQETQYF,TGCAGTGCTAGACCTTACCCGGACTACCGATTCCAGTACCAAGAGACCCAGTACTTC
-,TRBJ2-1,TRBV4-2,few,CASSQDGSLYNEQFF,TGTGCCAGCAGCCAAGATGGGAGTCTTTACAATGAGCAGTTCTTC
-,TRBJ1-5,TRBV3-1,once,CASSQDLGVAQPQHF,TGTGCCAGCAGCCAAGATCTTGGGGTTGCTCAGCCCCAGCATTTT
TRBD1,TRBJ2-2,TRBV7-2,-,CASSLTGGPELFF,TGTGCCAGCAGCTTAACAGGGGGCCCAGAACTGTTTTTT
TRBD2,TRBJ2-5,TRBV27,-,CASSSLPQLAGVETQYF,TGTGCCAGCAGTTCCCTCCCCCAACTAGCGGGGGTAGAGACCCAGTACTTC
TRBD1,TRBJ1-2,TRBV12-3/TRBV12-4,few,CASSPGQAASGYTF,TGTGCCAGCAGTCCGGGACAGGCCGCGTCGGGCTACACCTTC
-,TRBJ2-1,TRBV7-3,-,CASSLNDPVVNEQFF,TGTGCCAGCAGCCTAAATGACCCCGTGGTGAATGAGCAGTTCTTC
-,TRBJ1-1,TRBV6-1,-,CASSEVTWGRTEAFF,TGTGCCAGCAGTGAAGTGACTTGGGGTAGGACTGAAGCTTTCTTT
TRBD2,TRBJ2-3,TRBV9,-,CASSARTSGSTDTQYF,TGTGCCAGCAGCGCGCGGACTAGCGGTAGCACAGATACGCAGTATTTT